A single sample is the source of the 8 T cell receptor beta chains below, sequenced in a study of radiation and T cells in renal cell carcinoma. Time point reported: baseline pretreatment blood. Treatment denoted: 15 Gy SBRT to primary tumor, nephrectomy 4 weeks later. The data were produced by immunoSEQ multiplex PCR, yet TCRdb's version contains in-frame clones alone and is incomplete. The repertoire holds more than 140,000 clones, less than 85% seen once, with under 30% in the top ten. The sample here was blood, taken from a patient whose treatment included radiotherapy and nephrectomy. The receptors were sampled from a woman between 45 and 60 years old with renal cell carcinoma.

The chain uses TRBV5-6 and TRBJ2-5; TRBD2 matches 14 bases. With 4 bases clipped from V and 4 bases from J, the junction kept 6 bases outside the gene matches. The length of the CDR3 is 16 residues. The V gene's germline CDR1 is SGHDT and CDR2 YYEEEE. CDR3 loop: CASSTGLAGGTETQYF. The DNA for the CDR3 is TGTGCCAGCAGCACCGGACTAGCGGGAGGAACAGAGACCCAGTACTTC.

As DNA, the CDR3 is TGCGCCAGCAGCTTGACGGTAAACTACGAGCAGTACTTC. Amino acids: CASSLTVNYEQYF. The chain combines TRBV5-1 with TRBJ2-7, with no clear D. Germline V lookup: CDR1 SGHRS, CDR2 YFSETQ. The CDR3 extends over 13 amino acids. V lost 1 base, J lost 3 bases, and 8 bases lay in between.

The rearrangement links TRBV6-4 to TRBJ1-1; D unresolved. V lost 6 bases and J 2 bases, leaving 10 bases between the germline ends. Germline V gene sequence: CDR1 MRHNA, CDR2 SNTAGT. The CDR3 is made up of 13 amino acids. CDR3 region: CASRALHNTEAFF. The DNA of the CDR3 is TGTGCCAGCAGGGCCTTACACAACACTGAAGCTTTCTTT.

Comment on this clone: Other DNA sequences of this sample code for an identical CDR3. This chain links TRBV25-1 with TRBJ1-1; D perhaps matches TRBD1 (5 bases). CDR1 is MGHDK, CDR2 SYGVNS, per germline. CDR3 length equals 14 residues. Trimming took off 3 bases at V and 1 base at J, with 9 bases between the two ends. The CDR3 loop reads CASSEGQGNTEAFF. As DNA, the CDR3 is TGTGCCAGCAGTGAGGGCCAGGGGAACACTGAAGCTTTCTTT.

This rearrangement joins TRBV7-2 to TRBJ2-1; no definite D call. CDR1 SGHTA and CDR2 FQGNSA come from the germline V gene. The CDR3 is made up of 12 amino acids. Trimming left V 4 bases short and J 7 bases short, with 8 bases between. CDR3 in amino acids: CASSSPGNEQFF. The CDR3 region has the DNA TGTGCCAGCAGCTCCCCTGGGAATGAGCAGTTCTTC. The complete variable domain, with remaining parts taken from reference TRBV7-2 and TRBJ2-1, reads GAGVSQSPSNKVTEKGKDVELRCDPISGHTALYWYRQSLGQGLEFLIYFQGNSAPDKSGLPSDRFSAERTGGSVSTLTIQRTQQEDSAVYLCASSSPGNEQFFGPGTRLTVL.

The chain carries TRBV19 and TRBJ2-2, with TRBD1 matching 7 bases. There are 15 residues in the CDR3. The J segment lost 1 base and the V segment lost 6 bases, leaving 5 bases of the junction unmatched. Germline loops: CDR1 LNHDA, CDR2 SQIVND (reference sequence). The CDR3 region has the DNA TGTGCCAGTAGCTCGGGACAGCAGAACACCGGGGAGCTGTTTTTT. This gives the protein CASSSGQQNTGELFF.

The genes are TRBV5-4 and TRBJ2-5; possible D gene TRBD2, 6 bases. Trimming shortened V by 7 bases and J by 4 bases, and 20 bases separated the two germline ends. The germline gives CDR1 SGHNT, CDR2 YYREEE (reference sequence). The CDR3 has 15 amino acids. CDR3 bases: TGTGCCAGCGGAGGACTGGACCGGAGGGGAGAGACCCAGTACTTC. Translation: CASGGLDRRGETQYF.

The V and J genes are TRBV25-1 and TRBJ2-7; D gene ambiguous. V lost 2 bases and J lost 5, with 7 bases in between. The germline gives CDR1 MGHDK, CDR2 SYGVNS. This CDR3 has 12 residues. The CDR3 loop reads CASSENLDEQYF. The CDR3 bases are TGTGCCAGCAGTGAAAACCTAGACGAGCAGTACTTC.